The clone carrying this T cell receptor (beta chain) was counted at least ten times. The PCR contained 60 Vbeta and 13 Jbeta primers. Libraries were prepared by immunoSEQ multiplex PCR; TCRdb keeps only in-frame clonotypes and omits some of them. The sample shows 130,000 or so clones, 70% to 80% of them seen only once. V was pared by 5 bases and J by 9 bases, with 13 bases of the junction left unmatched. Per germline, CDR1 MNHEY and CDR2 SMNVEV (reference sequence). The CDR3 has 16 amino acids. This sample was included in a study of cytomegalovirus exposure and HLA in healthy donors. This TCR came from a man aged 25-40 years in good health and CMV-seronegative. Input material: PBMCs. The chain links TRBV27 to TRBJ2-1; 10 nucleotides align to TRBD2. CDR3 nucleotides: TGTGCCAGCAGTAAAAGGGGAAGCGGGAGGGCCCTTGAGCAGTTCTTC. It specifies CASSKRGSGRALEQFF.